The present T cell receptor (beta chain) was sequenced within a study of T cell repertoires in cytomegalovirus infection. TCRdb recomputed calls from the reads with MiXCR, one row per CDR3 protein. The table includes about 83,000 distinct CDR3 sequences, 20% to 30% detected once. A remark on this clonotype: Its antigen is still unknown.

CDR1 is LNHDA and CDR2 is SQIVND in the germline V gene (reference sequence). The CDR3 totals 13 residues. The ends lost 7 bases at V and 4 bases at J; junction bases unmatched: 3. The J gene is TRBJ1-5, the V gene TRBV19; 8 nucleotides align to TRBD1. This receptor was identified in a human donor in good health (CMV status not recorded). Some clones in this sample may be carry-over from other donors' samples. The sequenced sample was CD8+ T cells from cultured PBMCs, obtained from culture after CMV antigen stimulation. The CDR3 is CASKRTGNQPQHF. In DNA, the CDR3 is TGTGCCAGTAAACGGACAGGGAATCAGCCCCAGCATTTT.